This T cell receptor beta chain originates from a study of T cell repertoires in cytomegalovirus infection. At the level of the study: Indicated by public TCR beta signatures were CMV infection and matching HLA type. Study findings and constraints: Carriers of CMV plus the relevant HLA were identified by cumulative public TCR beta family frequency. Dominant in the ex vivo response were TCR beta clonotypes restricted by HLA-C and specific for CMV.

About this clonotype itself: Its target is not known.

TCRdb independently ran MiXCR on the reads; one entry per CDR3 protein. Of approximately 590,000 distinct CDR3 sequences in the sample, over 35% were seen once. Trimming stripped 7 bases from V and 5 bases from J, with 22 bases between. The CDR3 has 16 amino acids. CDR1 and CDR2 from the germline V gene are SGHVS and FQNEAQ. The V gene is TRBV7-8, the J gene TRBJ2-3, with a weak D call TRBD2 (6 bases). Sequences were derived from cultured PBMCs, sampled from culture after CMV antigen stimulation. The sequence came from a human donor in good health (CMV status not recorded). Some clones in this sample may be carry-over from other donors' samples. The CDR3: CASNRGAHPGEDTQYF. CDR3 nucleotide sequence: TGTGCCAGCAACCGCGGGGCCCACCCAGGAGAAGATACGCAGTATTTT.